This T cell receptor (beta chain) was found in a study of molecular identifiers for immune sequencing clone quantification. Overall study results and limits: Clones above 20 RNA copies held over 98% of effector molecules, under 1% in naive cells.

MiXCR, run by TCRdb on the PCR reads, gives a single entry per CDR3 protein. The repertoire has about half a million distinct CDR3 sequences, around 23% of them found once; the top ten carry approximately 0.8%. Details on this clonotype: Its cognate antigen is unknown. It may be a read error: a sequence one base away is much more abundant.

The CDR3 length is 12 residues. The germline V gene has CDR1 SEHNR and CDR2 FQNEAQ (reference sequence). When naive CD8 T cells were sorted, they were gated as CD8+CD4-CCR7+CD45RA+. The origin of this receptor is a human donor in good health. Some libraries in this study had Jurkat cell RNA spiked in. V usage is TRBV7-9 and J usage is TRBJ1-1; D is unresolved. The sample was naive CD8+ T cells from blood, with Jurkat cell RNA spiked in. As for subset: FACS-sorted CD8+CD4-CCR7+CD45RA+ naive T cells. The DNA for the CDR3 is TGTGCCAGCAGCCCCCTCTACAATGAAGCTTCCTTT. It yields the protein CASSPLYNEASF. Using reference TRBV7-9 and TRBJ1-1 for the parts outside the CDR3, the full variable domain is DTGVSQNPRHKITKRGQNVTFRCDPISEHNRLYWYRQTLGQGPEFLTYFQNEAQLEKSRLLSDRFSAERPKGSFSTLEIQRTEQGDSAMYLCASSPLYNEASFGQGTRLTVV.